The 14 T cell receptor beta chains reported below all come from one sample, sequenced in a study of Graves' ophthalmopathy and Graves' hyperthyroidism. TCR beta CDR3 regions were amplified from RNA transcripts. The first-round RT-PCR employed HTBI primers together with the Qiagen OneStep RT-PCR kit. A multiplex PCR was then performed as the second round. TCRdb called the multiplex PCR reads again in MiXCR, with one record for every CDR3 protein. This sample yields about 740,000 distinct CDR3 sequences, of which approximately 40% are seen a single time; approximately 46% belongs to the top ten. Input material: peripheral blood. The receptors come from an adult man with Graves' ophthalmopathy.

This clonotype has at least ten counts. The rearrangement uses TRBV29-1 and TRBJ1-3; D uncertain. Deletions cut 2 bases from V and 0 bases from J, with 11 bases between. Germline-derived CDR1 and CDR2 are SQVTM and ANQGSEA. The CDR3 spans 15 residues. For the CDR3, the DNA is TGCAGCGTTGAATGGGGTTCCTACTCTGGAAACACCATATATTTT. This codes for CSVEWGSYSGNTIYF. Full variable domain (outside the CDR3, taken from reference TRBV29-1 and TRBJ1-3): SAVISQKPSRDICQRGTSLTIQCQVDSQVTMMFWYRQQPGQSLTLIATANQGSEATYESGFVIDKFPISRPNLTFSTLTVSNMSPEDSSIYLCSVEWGSYSGNTIYFGEGSWLTVV.

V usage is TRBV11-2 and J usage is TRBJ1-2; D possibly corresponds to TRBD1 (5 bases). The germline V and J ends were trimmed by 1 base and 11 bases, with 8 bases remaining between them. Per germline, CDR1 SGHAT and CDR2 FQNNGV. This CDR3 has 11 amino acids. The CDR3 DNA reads TGTGCCAGCAGCTTAGGGGGGAGATACACCTTC. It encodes CASSLGGRYTF.

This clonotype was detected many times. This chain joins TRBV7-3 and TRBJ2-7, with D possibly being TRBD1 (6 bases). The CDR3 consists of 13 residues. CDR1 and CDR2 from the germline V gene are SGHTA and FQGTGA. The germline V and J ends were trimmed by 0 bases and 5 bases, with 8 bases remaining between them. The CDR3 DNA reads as TGTGCCAGCAGCTTAACGGGGGCCGACGAGCAGTACTTC. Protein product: CASSLTGADEQYF. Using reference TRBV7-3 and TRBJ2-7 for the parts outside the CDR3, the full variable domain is GAGVSQTPSNKVTEKGKYVELRCDPISGHTALYWYRQSLGQGPEFLIYFQGTGAADDSGLPNDRFFAVRPEGSVSTLKIQRTERGDSAVYLCASSLTGADEQYFGPGTRLTVT.

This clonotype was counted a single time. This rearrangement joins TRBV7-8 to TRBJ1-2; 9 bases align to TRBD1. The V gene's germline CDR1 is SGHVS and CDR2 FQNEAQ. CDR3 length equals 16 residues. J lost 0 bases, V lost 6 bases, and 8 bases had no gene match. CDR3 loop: CASSTTGTGTNYGYTF. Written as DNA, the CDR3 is TGTGCCAGCAGTACCACCGGGACAGGGACTAACTATGGCTACACCTTC.

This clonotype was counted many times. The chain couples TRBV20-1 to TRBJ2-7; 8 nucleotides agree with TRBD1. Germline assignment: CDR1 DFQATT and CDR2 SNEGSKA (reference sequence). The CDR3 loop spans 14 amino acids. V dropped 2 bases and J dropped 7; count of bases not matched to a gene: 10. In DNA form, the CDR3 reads TGCAGTGCTAGACCCGGAGGCAGGGGGCGTGAGCAGTACTTC. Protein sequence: CSARPGGRGREQYF.

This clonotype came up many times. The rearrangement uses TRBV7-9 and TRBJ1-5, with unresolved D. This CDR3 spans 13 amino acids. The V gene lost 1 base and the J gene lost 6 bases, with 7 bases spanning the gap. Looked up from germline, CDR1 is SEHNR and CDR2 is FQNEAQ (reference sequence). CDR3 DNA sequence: TGTGCCAGCAGCTTAGTTTCGGGTCAGCCCCAGCATTTT. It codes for CASSLVSGQPQHF.

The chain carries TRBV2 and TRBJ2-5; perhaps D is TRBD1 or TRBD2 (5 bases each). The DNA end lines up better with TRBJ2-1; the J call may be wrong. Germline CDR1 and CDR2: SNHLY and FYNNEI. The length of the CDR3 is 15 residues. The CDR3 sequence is CASSRGTLVLETQFF. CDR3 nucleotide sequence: TGTGCCAGCAGTCGAGGGACCCTGGTATTAGAGACCCAGTTCTTC.

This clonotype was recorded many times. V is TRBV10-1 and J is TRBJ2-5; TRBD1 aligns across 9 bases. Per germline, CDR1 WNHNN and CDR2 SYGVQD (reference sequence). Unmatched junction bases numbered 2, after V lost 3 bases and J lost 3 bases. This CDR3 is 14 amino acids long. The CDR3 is CASSERTGEETQYF. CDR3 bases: TGCGCCAGCAGTGAACGGACAGGGGAAGAGACCCAGTACTTC.

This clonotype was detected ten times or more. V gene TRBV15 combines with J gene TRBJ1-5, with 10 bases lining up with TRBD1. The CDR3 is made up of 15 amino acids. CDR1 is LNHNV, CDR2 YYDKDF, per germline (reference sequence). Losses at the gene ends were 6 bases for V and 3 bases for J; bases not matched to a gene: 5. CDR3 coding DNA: TGTGCCACCAGGAGGGACAGGGGCCACAATCAGCCCCAGCATTTT. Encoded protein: CATRRDRGHNQPQHF.

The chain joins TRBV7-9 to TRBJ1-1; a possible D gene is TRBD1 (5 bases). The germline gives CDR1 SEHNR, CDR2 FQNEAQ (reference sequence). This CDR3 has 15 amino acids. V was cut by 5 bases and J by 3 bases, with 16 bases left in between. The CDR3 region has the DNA TGTGCCAGCAGCCCTCCGGGACGCACGGACACTGAAGCTTTCTTT. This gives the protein CASSPPGRTDTEAFF.

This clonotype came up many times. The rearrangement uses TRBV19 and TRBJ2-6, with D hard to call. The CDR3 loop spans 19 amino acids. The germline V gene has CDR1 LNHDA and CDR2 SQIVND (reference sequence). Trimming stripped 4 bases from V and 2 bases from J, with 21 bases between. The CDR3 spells CASSTSDLRMGPGANVLTF. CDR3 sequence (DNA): TGTGCCAGTAGTACGTCGGACCTACGAATGGGCCCTGGGGCCAACGTCCTGACTTTC. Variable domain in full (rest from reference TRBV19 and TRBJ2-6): DGGITQSPKYLFRKEGQNVTLSCEQNLNHDAMYWYRQDPGQGLRLIYYSQIVNDFQKGDIAEGYSVSREKKESFPLTVTSAQKNPTAFYLCASSTSDLRMGPGANVLTFGAGSRLTVL.

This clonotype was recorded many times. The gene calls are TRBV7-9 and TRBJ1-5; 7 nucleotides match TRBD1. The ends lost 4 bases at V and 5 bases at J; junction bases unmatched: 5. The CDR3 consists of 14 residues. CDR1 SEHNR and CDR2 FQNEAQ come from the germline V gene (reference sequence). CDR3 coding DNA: TGTGCCAGCAGCTCGGGACAGCAGTATCAGCCCCAGCATTTT. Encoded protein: CASSSGQQYQPQHF.

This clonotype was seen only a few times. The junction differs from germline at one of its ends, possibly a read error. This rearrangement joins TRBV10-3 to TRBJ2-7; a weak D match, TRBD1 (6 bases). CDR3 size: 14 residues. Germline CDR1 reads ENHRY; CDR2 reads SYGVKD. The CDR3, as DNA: TGTGCCAGCAGTTACGGTTGGGGGCCGGACGAGCAGTACTTC. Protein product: CASSYGWGPDEQYF.

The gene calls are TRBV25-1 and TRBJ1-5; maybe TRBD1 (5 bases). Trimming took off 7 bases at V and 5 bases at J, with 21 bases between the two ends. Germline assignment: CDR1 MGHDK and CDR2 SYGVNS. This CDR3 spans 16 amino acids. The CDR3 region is CASMGGTGPADQPQHF. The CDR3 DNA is TGTGCCAGCATGGGAGGGACGGGCCCGGCGGATCAGCCCCAGCATTTT. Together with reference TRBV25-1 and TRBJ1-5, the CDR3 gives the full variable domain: EADIYQTPRYLVIGTGKKITLECSQTMGHDKMYWYQQDPGMELHLIHYSYGVNSTEKGDLSSESTVSRIRTEHFPLTLESARPSHTSQYLCASMGGTGPADQPQHFGDGTRLSIL.